The next 14 T cell receptor beta chains were all read from a single sample in a study of T cell repertoires in cytomegalovirus infection. TCRdb fed the reads into MiXCR, producing one record per CDR3 protein. Here the sample spans under 600,000 distinct CDR3 sequences, 16% being singletons. The sequencing input was CD8+ T cells from PBMCs. The source of these receptors is a human donor in good health (CMV status not recorded). Some clones in this sample may be carry-over from other donors' samples.

There are a few counts of this clonotype. The chain links TRBV12-3 or TRBV12-4 to TRBJ2-5; D ambiguous. The CDR3 totals 14 residues. V lost 1 base and J 0 bases, leaving 6 bases between the germline ends. This CDR3 reads CASSLGLYQETQYF. The DNA of the CDR3 is TGTGCCAGCAGTTTAGGGCTTTACCAAGAGACCCAGTACTTC.

This clonotype turned up a few times. The chain is built from TRBV28 and TRBJ2-3; D is ambiguous. The CDR3 runs 14 residues. Between the trimmed V and J ends, which lost 5 bases and 6 bases, there was a span of 15 bases. CDR1 is MDHEN, CDR2 SYDVKM, per germline. CDR3 sequence reads: CASSPPLGHDTQYF. The CDR3 region has the DNA TGTGCCAGCAGTCCTCCATTAGGGCACGATACGCAGTATTTT.

V gene TRBV2 combines with J gene TRBJ2-7; D gene uncertain. Germline V CDR1 and CDR2: SNHLY, FYNNEI. This CDR3 contains 10 residues. V was trimmed by 8 bases and J by 7 bases, leaving 9 bases between them. The CDR3 sequence is CASGPLEQYF. In DNA, the CDR3 is TGTGCCAGCGGCCCCCTGGAGCAGTACTTC.

This clonotype was counted ten times or more. The rearrangement joins TRBV4-1 to TRBJ1-1; no clear D. Deletions cut 0 bases from V and 2 bases from J, with 10 bases between. CDR1 and CDR2 from the germline V gene are MGHRA and YSYEKL. This CDR3 is 15 amino acids long. As DNA, the CDR3 is TGCGCCAGCAGCCAAGACCTTCGGTCCAACACTGAAGCTTTCTTT. Residues: CASSQDLRSNTEAFF.

This clonotype was counted many times. The V gene is TRBV2, the J gene TRBJ1-6; 11 positions match TRBD1. Trimming cost V 5 bases and J 7 bases; bases outside gene matches: 10. Germline values: CDR1 SNHLY, CDR2 FYNNEI. The CDR3 totals 17 residues. DNA for the CDR3: TGTGCCAGCAGTCGCGCTGGGACAGGGGGACCGAATTCACCCCTCCACTTT. Its protein is CASSRAGTGGPNSPLHF.

This clonotype has a count of ten or more. V gene TRBV12-3 or TRBV12-4 combines with J gene TRBJ2-7; weak D call: TRBD2 (6 bases). This CDR3 is 17 amino acids long. The V end lost 5 bases, the J end lost 2 bases, and 22 bases lay between the germline ends. CDR3 DNA: TGTGCCAGCAGTCCGAGTCGCGGGACCACAAGGCCCTACGAGCAGTACTTC. Protein product: CASSPSRGTTRPYEQYF.

This clonotype was seen more than once but under ten times. This may be a read error, as it is one base from a much larger clone. V and J are TRBV7-9 and TRBJ2-7; 7 bases match TRBD1. The CDR3 sequence is 14 residues long. V was pared by 5 bases and J by 3 bases, with 7 bases of the junction left unmatched. From germline, CDR1 is SEHNR and CDR2 FQNEAQ (reference sequence). The CDR3 coding sequence is TGTGCCAGCAGCCCCGGGACAGAGAACTACGAGCAGTACTTC. Translating it yields CASSPGTENYEQYF.

This clonotype showed up many times. The chain couples TRBV28 to TRBJ2-2; no firm D call. Deletions cut 6 bases from V and 4 bases from J, with 6 bases between. The CDR3 has 12 amino acids. Germline V lookup: CDR1 MDHEN, CDR2 SYDVKM. CDR3 residues: CASRVVTGELFF. DNA for the CDR3: TGTGCCAGCAGGGTGGTCACCGGGGAGCTGTTTTTT.

This chain joins TRBV6-1 and TRBJ1-2; 8 positions agree with TRBD1. Germline CDR1 reads MNHNS; CDR2 reads SASEGT. V lost 1 base, J lost 4 bases, and 8 bases stayed unmatched. The CDR3 is 16 amino acids. Here the CDR3 reads CASSEGTGKVSYGYTF. The CDR3 region has the DNA TGTGCCAGCAGTGAAGGGACAGGGAAAGTAAGCTATGGCTACACCTTC.

This clonotype occurred a few times. The V and J genes are TRBV6-5 and TRBJ1-5; TRBD1 matches 10 bases. J lost 6 bases, V lost 5 bases, and 4 bases had no gene match. The CDR3 is made up of 14 amino acids. The germline gives CDR1 MNHEY, CDR2 SVGAGI. CDR3 region: CASSPGQGVQPQHF. DNA of the CDR3: TGTGCCAGCAGTCCCGGACAGGGGGTTCAGCCCCAGCATTTT.

This clonotype came up a few times. This sequence joins TRBV14 and TRBJ1-1; D is unresolved. Deletions cut 4 bases from V and 1 base from J, with 16 bases between. Germline values: CDR1 SGHDN, CDR2 FVKESK. The CDR3 extends over 16 amino acids. CDR3 in amino acids: CASSPHRGLGNTEAFF. Written as DNA, the CDR3 is TGTGCCAGCAGCCCCCACAGAGGCCTGGGGAACACTGAAGCTTTCTTT. Full variable domain (remainder filled in from reference TRBV14 and TRBJ1-1): EAGVTQFPSHSVIEKGQTVTLRCDPISGHDNLYWYRRVMGKEIKFLLHFVKESKQDESGMPNNRFLAERTGGTYSTLKVQPAELEDSGVYFCASSPHRGLGNTEAFFGQGTRLTVV.

In its sample, this clonotype was seen many times. The V call is TRBV7-8, the J call TRBJ2-7, with 7 bases identical to TRBD2. Trimming cost V 2 bases and J 7 bases; bases outside gene matches: 11. The CDR3 spans 15 residues. Germline CDR1 is SGHVS and CDR2 is FQNEAQ. The CDR3 reads CASSLYSGVLREQYF. The CDR3 bases are TGTGCCAGCAGCTTATACAGCGGGGTATTACGTGAGCAGTACTTC.

This clonotype has ten or more counts. The rearrangement joins TRBV7-9 to TRBJ1-2, with a tentative D call TRBD1 (5 bases). Trimming left V 6 bases short and J 8 bases short, with 16 bases between. Germline CDR1 and CDR2: SEHNR and FQNEAQ (reference sequence). This CDR3 spans 13 amino acids. CDR3 coding DNA: TGTGCCAGCAGTTACGACAGAAATAAAGGCTACACCTTC. Protein sequence: CASSYDRNKGYTF.

Regarding this clonotype: Germline is not matched at one junction end, which may reflect a read error. This chain joins TRBV12-3 or TRBV12-4 and TRBJ2-7, with D maybe TRBD2 (6 bases). The CDR3 has 15 amino acids. The CDR3 nucleotides read TGTGCCAGCAGTTACGGACTGAGGACTAACTACGAGCAGCACTTC. This sequence encodes CASSYGLRTNYEQHF.